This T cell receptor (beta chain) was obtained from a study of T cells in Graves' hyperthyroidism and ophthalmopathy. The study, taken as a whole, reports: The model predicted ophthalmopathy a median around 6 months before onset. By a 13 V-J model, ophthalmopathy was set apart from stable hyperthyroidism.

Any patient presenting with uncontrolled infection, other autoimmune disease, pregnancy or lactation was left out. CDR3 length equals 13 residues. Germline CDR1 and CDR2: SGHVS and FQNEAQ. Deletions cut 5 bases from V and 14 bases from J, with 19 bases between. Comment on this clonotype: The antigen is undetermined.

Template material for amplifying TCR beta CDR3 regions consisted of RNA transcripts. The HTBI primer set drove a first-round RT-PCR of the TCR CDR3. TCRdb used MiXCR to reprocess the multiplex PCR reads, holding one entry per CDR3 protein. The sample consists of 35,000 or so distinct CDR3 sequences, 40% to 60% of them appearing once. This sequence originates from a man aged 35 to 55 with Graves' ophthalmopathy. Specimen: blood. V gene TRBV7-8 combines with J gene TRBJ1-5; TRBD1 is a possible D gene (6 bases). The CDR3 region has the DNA TGTGCCAGCAGCCACGGGGGGGCTGCCTACGAGCATTTT. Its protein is CASSHGGAAYEHF.